This T cell receptor (beta chain) originates from a study of regulatory T cells in long-lasting Graves disease. Study background: By definition, persistent Graves' disease involved antithyroid drugs for over 5 years alongside positive TSH receptor antibodies.

Indicated time point: persistent/refractory GD, antithyroid drugs over 5 years with positive TRAb. Preparation of the TCR library used RNA extracted from PBMCs. The TCR beta library used iRepertoire HTBI primers with Arm-PCR amplification of CDR3. TCRdb re-called the multiplex PCR reads with MiXCR, one entry per CDR3 protein. In the table there are around 300,000 distinct CDR3 sequences, roughly a fifth of which are singletons. Points from the study as a whole: The researchers studied only peripheral blood, not thyroid tissue.

With regard to this clonotype: Its antigen is not identified.

The CDR3 contains 14 residues. Germline V gives CDR1 MNHNS, CDR2 SASEGT. After removal of 7 bases from V and 6 bases from J, the junction contained 9 bases not matched to a gene. The sequence was collected from a female donor with Graves disease. V and J are TRBV6-1 and TRBJ2-1; 7 bases fit TRBD1. Sequencing was performed on peripheral blood mononuclear cells (PBMCs), taken when the disease was refractory, from a patient treated with antithyroid drugs. The CDR3 nucleotides read TGTGCCAGCATCATCGGGACAGCTACCAATGAGCAGTTCTTC. Protein: CASIIGTATNEQFF.